This T cell receptor beta chain was sequenced during a study of blood T cell repertoires in COVID-19. CDR3 size: 14 residues. V shed 6 bases and J 1 base; nucleotides not matched to a gene: 2. Germline-derived CDR1 and CDR2 are SNHLY and FYNNEI. Measured with immunoSEQ multiplex PCR; TCRdb has only the in-frame clones, and not every one. Of under 200,000 clones listed, about 88% are singletons. This clone has more than one count but fewer than ten. The sequenced material came from PBMCs or T cells enriched from blood (not recorded which). The chain carries TRBV2 and TRBJ2-3, with 9 nucleotides matching TRBD1. The source of this sequence is a woman aged 18-30 years who had recovered from COVID-19. This CDR3 reads CASRGQGRTDTQYF. The CDR3 nucleotides read TGTGCCAGCAGGGGACAGGGACGCACAGATACGCAGTATTTT.